A selection of T cell receptor beta chains follows, all from one sample in a study of blood T cells in healthy people across ages. TCRdb recomputed calls from the 5' RACE reads with MiXCR, one row per CDR3 protein. The sample lists some 1.5 million distinct CDR3 sequences, approximately 43% seen once, with more than 4% in the top ten. Sequencing was performed on blood. Receptors were obtained from a woman younger than 30 in good health. CDR3s include the opening cysteine and the closing phenylalanine or tryptophan. The D gene is left open where the match is weak. Some rows mark clone size as missing; the rest say once, few, many or name a class of expanded clone.

V: TRBV6-2/TRBV6-3
J: TRBJ2-7
D: TRBD2
size: -
length: 13
CDR3: CTSAPGLVAEQYF
DNA: TGTACCAGCGCTCCGGGACTAGTCGCCGAGCAGTACTTC

V: TRBV12-3/TRBV12-4
J: TRBJ1-2
D: -
size: many
length: 13
CDR3: CASSGATGYGYTF
DNA: TGTGCCAGCAGTGGGGCTACTGGCTATGGCTACACCTTC

V: TRBV7-8
J: TRBJ2-1
D: -
size: -
length: 15
CDR3: CASSSKTARDNEQFF
DNA: TGTGCCAGCAGCTCGAAGACAGCCCGGGACAATGAGCAGTTCTTC

V: TRBV25-1
J: TRBJ2-5
D: -
size: many
length: 13
CDR3: CASSESGLETQYF
DNA: TGTGCCAGCAGTGAATCAGGGCTAGAGACCCAGTACTTC

V: TRBV12-3/TRBV12-4
J: TRBJ2-3
D: -
size: many
length: 14
CDR3: CASRSSLRSGTQYF
DNA: TGTGCCAGCAGGAGTAGCTTACGCTCTGGTACGCAGTATTTT

V: TRBV6-6
J: TRBJ2-5
D: -
size: -
length: 10
CDR3: CATLGETQYF
DNA: TGTGCGACGCTTGGAGAGACCCAGTACTTC

V: TRBV25-1
J: TRBJ2-3
D: TRBD1
size: -
length: 13
CDR3: CASSDQGADTQYF
DNA: TGTGCCAGCAGTGATCAGGGGGCCGATACGCAGTATTTT

V: TRBV20-1
J: TRBJ2-1
D: TRBD2
size: few
length: 15
CDR3: CSADRDYGIDNEQFF
DNA: TGCAGTGCCGACCGGGACTACGGGATTGACAATGAGCAGTTCTTC

V: TRBV12-3/TRBV12-4
J: TRBJ2-2
D: TRBD1
size: few
length: 15
CDR3: CASVLQGALTGELFF
DNA: TGTGCCAGCGTTTTACAGGGGGCGTTAACCGGGGAGCTGTTTTTT

V: TRBV7-9
J: TRBJ2-3
D: -
size: -
length: 14
CDR3: CASKTEGTTDTQYF
DNA: TGTGCCAGCAAGACGGAGGGGACCACAGATACGCAGTATTTT

V: TRBV6-6
J: TRBJ1-2
D: -
size: -
length: 14
CDR3: CASSYPTLAYGYTF
DNA: TGTGCCAGCAGTTACCCGACCCTCGCCTATGGCTACACCTTC

V: TRBV20-1
J: TRBJ1-2
D: -
size: -
length: 13
CDR3: CSAQAPFFHGYTF
DNA: TGCAGTGCCCAGGCCCCTTTCTTCCATGGCTACACCTTC

V: TRBV2
J: TRBJ2-3
D: -
size: -
length: 15
CDR3: CASRERTVRVGTQYF
DNA: TGTGCCAGCAGGGAACGGACAGTGAGGGTTGGTACGCAGTATTTT

V: TRBV20-1
J: TRBJ2-4
D: TRBD2
size: once
length: 14
CDR3: CTANLAGAKNIQYF
DNA: TGCACTGCTAATCTAGCGGGAGCCAAAAACATTCAGTACTTC

V: TRBV20-1
J: TRBJ1-1
D: -
size: few
length: 13
CDR3: CSASDVPSSEAFF
DNA: TGCAGTGCTAGCGACGTCCCGTCTAGTGAAGCTTTCTTT

V: TRBV5-1
J: TRBJ1-5
D: TRBD1
size: -
length: 15
CDR3: CASSWTGVKDQPQHF
DNA: TGCGCCAGCAGCTGGACAGGGGTCAAGGATCAGCCCCAGCATTTT

V: TRBV12-3/TRBV12-4
J: TRBJ2-5
D: -
size: -
length: 19
CDR3: CASSFRRVTERKYQETQYF
DNA: TGTGCCAGCAGTTTCCGAAGGGTGACGGAGCGGAAGTACCAAGAGACCCAGTACTTC

V: TRBV7-8
J: TRBJ2-2
D: -
size: few
length: 13
CDR3: CASSYQGPGELFF
DNA: TGTGCCAGCAGCTACCAGGGTCCCGGGGAGCTGTTTTTT

V: TRBV2
J: TRBJ2-2
D: -
size: -
length: 15
CDR3: CASNLIGSNTGELFF
DNA: TGTGCCAGCAACCTGATTGGGTCGAACACCGGGGAGCTGTTTTTT

V: TRBV4-1
J: TRBJ2-7
D: -
size: -
length: 17
CDR3: CASSLSGWGRERYEQYF
DNA: TGCGCCAGCAGCCTATCGGGCTGGGGCAGGGAGCGATACGAGCAGTACTTC

V: TRBV12-3/TRBV12-4
J: TRBJ2-4
D: TRBD1
size: few
length: 16
CDR3: CASSFRQGLAKNIQYF
DNA: TGTGCCAGCAGTTTTCGACAGGGGTTAGCCAAAAACATTCAGTACTTC

V: TRBV21-1
J: TRBJ2-3
D: -
size: -
length: 14
CDR3: CASSHGYVTDTQYF
DNA: TGTGCCAGCAGCCATGGATACGTTACAGATACGCAGTATTTT

V: TRBV27
J: TRBJ2-7
D: -
size: -
length: 15
CDR3: CASSLSAGRTYEQYF
DNA: TGTGCCAGCAGTTTATCGGCAGGTAGGACCTACGAGCAGTACTTC

V: TRBV6-2/TRBV6-3
J: TRBJ1-1
D: -
size: -
length: 16
CDR3: CASSYSTRRGDTEAFF
DNA: TGTGCCAGCAGTTACTCGACTCGGCGGGGGGACACTGAAGCTTTCTTT

V: TRBV20-1
J: TRBJ2-1
D: TRBD2
size: -
length: 20
CDR3: CSARSTGGNFAGVHYNEQFF
DNA: TGCAGTGCGAGGTCCACAGGAGGCAACTTTGCGGGAGTTCACTACAATGAGCAGTTCTTC

V: TRBV12-3/TRBV12-4
J: TRBJ2-3
D: TRBD1
size: once
length: 16
CDR3: CASSLSPDRGADTQCF
DNA: TGTGCCAGCAGCCTGTCCCCGGACAGGGGCGCAGATACGCAGTGTTTT

V: TRBV14
J: TRBJ1-2
D: -
size: few
length: 13
CDR3: CASSWTAEYGYTF
DNA: TGTGCCAGCAGCTGGACAGCTGAATATGGCTACACCTTC

V: TRBV9
J: TRBJ1-4
D: -
size: few
length: 15
CDR3: CASSEGGTGDEKLFF
DNA: TGTGCCAGCAGCGAGGGGGGGACCGGTGATGAAAAACTGTTTTTT

V: TRBV6-1
J: TRBJ2-1
D: -
size: few
length: 13
CDR3: CASSAVRLDGKFF
DNA: TGTGCCAGCAGTGCGGTCAGGCTGGACGGAAAGTTCTTC

V: TRBV28
J: TRBJ2-7
D: -
size: -
length: 13
CDR3: CASRERQIYEQYF
DNA: TGTGCCAGCAGAGAGCGACAGATCTACGAGCAGTACTTC

V: TRBV4-3
J: TRBJ2-7
D: -
size: -
length: 14
CDR3: CASSQGEGPYEQYF
DNA: TGCGCCAGCAGCCAAGGGGAAGGCCCCTACGAGCAGTACTTC

V: TRBV20-1
J: TRBJ2-5
D: -
size: -
length: 14
CDR3: CSARSVRGEETQYF
DNA: TGCAGTGCTAGAAGTGTCAGAGGGGAGGAGACCCAGTACTTC

V: TRBV30
J: TRBJ1-2
D: TRBD1
size: -
length: 14
CDR3: CAWWGTGFGGGYTF
DNA: TGTGCCTGGTGGGGGACAGGGTTTGGAGGTGGCTACACCTTC

V: TRBV7-8
J: TRBJ2-1
D: TRBD2
size: few
length: 14
CDR3: CASSISGSSNEQFF
DNA: TGTGCCAGCAGCATTAGCGGGAGTTCCAATGAGCAGTTCTTC

V: TRBV29-1
J: TRBJ1-1
D: -
size: -
length: 12
CDR3: CSVEMRDWEAFF
DNA: TGCAGCGTTGAAATGAGGGATTGGGAAGCTTTCTTT

V: TRBV4-1
J: TRBJ2-3
D: -
size: few
length: 16
CDR3: CASSQTLKGGTDTQYF
DNA: TGCGCCAGCAGCCAGACCCTTAAGGGGGGGACAGATACGCAGTATTTT

V: TRBV20-1
J: TRBJ1-1
D: -
size: -
length: 14
CDR3: CSARAWRANTEAFF
DNA: TGCAGTGCTCGGGCTTGGAGGGCGAACACTGAAGCTTTCTTT

V: TRBV4-1
J: TRBJ1-3
D: -
size: -
length: 17
CDR3: CASSRQRDPSGGNTIYF
DNA: TGCGCCAGCAGCCGACAGAGGGACCCGTCCGGTGGAAACACCATATATTTT